This entry describes one T cell receptor (beta chain). What it binds is not known. This record belongs to a study of a mutant IDH1 vaccine in newly diagnosed glioma. On the study more broadly: Treated patients had a mean age of around 40 years and an approximately 62% male, about 40% female split. Therapy received beforehand was radiotherapy, temozolomide, or both, with most patients given both.

The protocol was immunoSEQ multiplex PCR, while the TCRdb copy is restricted to in-frame clones and leaves out a portion. This sample yields some 30,000 clones, of which approximately 88% are seen a single time; approximately 2.3% belongs to the top ten. The time point here: week 23, last vaccination. Vaccination used 300 ug of mutant IDH1 20-mer peptide per dose, with topical imiquimod. New IDH1-mutant, ATRX-lost WHO grade 3 or 4 astrocytomas occurred in donors. This CDR3 spans 13 amino acids. Trimming took 5 bases from V and 1 from J, leaving 7 bases between them. The V gene's germline CDR1 is MNHEY and CDR2 SVGAGI.

The input for sequencing was PBMCs, taken from a glioma patient whose treatment included an IDH1 peptide vaccine. The receptor comes from a man aged 35 to 55 with glioma. The rearrangement joins TRBV6-5 to TRBJ2-3; tentatively, D is TRBD1 (6 bases). Here the CDR3 reads CASSRQGTDTQYF. DNA for the CDR3: TGTGCCAGCAGTAGACAGGGCACAGATACGCAGTATTTT.